Presented here are 21 T cell receptor beta chains from one specimen sequenced in a study of CDR3 diversity in severe acne. TCRdb used MiXCR to reprocess the PCR reads, holding one entry per CDR3 protein. The data contain approximately 90,000 distinct CDR3 sequences, about 52% of them singletons. The sample taken for sequencing was blood. The origin of the receptors is a male donor in good health, serving as a control.

The chain links TRBV12-3 or TRBV12-4 to TRBJ2-1, with TRBD1 matching 12 bases. The CDR3 consists of 15 residues. Trimming removed 7 bases from V and 8 bases from J; junction bases left unmatched: 9. The CDR3 coding sequence is TGTGCCAGCAATGGGGGGACAGGGGGCGGCGATGAGCAGTTCTTC. This gives the protein CASNGGTGGGDEQFF.

Regarding this clonotype: The CDR3 end shows no conserved phenylalanine or tryptophan, and so a read error is likely. It is unclear where the CDR3 begins or ends on the DNA, so no DNA is shown, and the CDR3 is as TCRdb lists it. The chain links TRBV20-1 to TRBJ2-7; TRBD1, as called in the table, went unchecked against the DNA. Germline V gene data show CDR1 as DFQATT and CDR2 as SNEGSKA (reference sequence). The CDR3 length equals 13 residues, ends included. CDR3 loop: CSARAGGAFEQCL.

The rearrangement links TRBV20-1 to TRBJ2-7; 10 nucleotides align to TRBD2. V was pared by 6 bases and J by 5 bases, with 10 bases of the junction left unmatched. The CDR3 has 14 amino acids. Germline CDR1 reads DFQATT; CDR2 reads SNEGSKA (reference sequence). This CDR3 is CSAGPSGRGDEQYF. The CDR3 DNA follows: TGCAGTGCCGGGCCTAGCGGGAGAGGTGACGAGCAGTACTTC.

At least ten counts were recorded for this clonotype. This chain joins TRBV28 and TRBJ1-1, with a weak D call TRBD1 (5 bases). This CDR3 is 14 amino acids long. V was pared by 4 bases and J by 1 base, with 10 bases between. From germline, CDR1 is MDHEN and CDR2 SYDVKM. CDR3 DNA sequence: TGTGCCAGCAGTTGGGTGGGGGGGAACACTGAAGCTTTCTTT. As protein: CASSWVGGNTEAFF.

This clonotype was seen only once. This chain links TRBV6-1 with TRBJ1-6; possible D gene TRBD1, 6 bases. The V and J ends lost 5 bases and 6 bases respectively, with 17 bases between them. Germline values: CDR1 MNHNS, CDR2 SASEGT. The CDR3 is 16 residues long. CDR3 DNA: TGTGCCAGCAGTTACGGCGGGGACAAGGGTAATTCACCCCTCCACTTT. Amino acid sequence: CASSYGGDKGNSPLHF.

This clonotype was observed once. DNA for the CDR3: TGTGCCAGCAGTAAGGGACAGGGCAATCAGCCCCAGCATTTT. Protein product: CASSKGQGNQPQHF. V usage is TRBV12-3 or TRBV12-4 and J usage is TRBJ1-5, with 8 bases lining up with TRBD1. The ends lost 5 bases at V and 2 bases at J; junction bases unmatched: 2. CDR3 length: 14 residues.

The rearrangement uses TRBV12-3 or TRBV12-4 and TRBJ1-5; 7 nucleotides agree with TRBD1. The V and J ends lost 4 bases and 0 bases, in that order; junction bases with no gene match: 6. This CDR3 comprises 16 residues. CDR3 protein: CASSYRGGYSNQPQHF. For the CDR3, the DNA is TGTGCCAGCAGTTACAGGGGCGGTTATAGCAATCAGCCCCAGCATTTT.

This clonotype was picked up many times. The chain is built from TRBV6-6 and TRBJ2-1; D is unresolved. CDR1 and CDR2 (germline): MNHNY, SVGAGI (reference sequence). Trimming took 2 bases from V and 5 from J, leaving 4 bases between them. The CDR3 contains 12 residues. This CDR3 is CASSYGNNEQFF. CDR3 DNA: TGTGCCAGCAGTTACGGAAACAATGAGCAGTTCTTC.

The chain joins TRBV28 to TRBJ2-3; TRBD2 matches 13 bases. J gave up 2 bases and V 3 bases, and 5 bases lay outside the gene matches. Germline V gene lookup returns CDR1 MDHEN and CDR2 SYDVKM. The CDR3 is 17 amino acids. CDR3 bases: TGTGCCAGCAGTTTCAGGGGGACTAGCGGGAACACAGATACGCAGTATTTT. Translating it yields CASSFRGTSGNTDTQYF.

Points on this clonotype: Here the CDR3 omits its conserved ending phenylalanine or tryptophan, so a read error is the likely source. This chain links TRBV28 with TRBJ2-7; D not resolved. The CDR3 extends over 14 amino acids. The V gene's germline CDR1 is MDHEN and CDR2 SYDVKM. The V end lost 5 bases, the J end lost 2 bases, and 13 bases lay between the germline ends. The CDR3 protein is CASSAGRPTYEQYL. CDR3 DNA: TGTGCCAGCAGTGCCGGACGTCCTACCTACGAGCAGTACCTC.

This clonotype was seen more than once but under ten times. The chain joins TRBV13 to TRBJ1-1; D remains ambiguous. The ends were cut back, 5 bases at V and 0 bases at J, with 1 base in the middle. Germline assignment: CDR1 PRHDT and CDR2 FYEKMQ (reference sequence). The CDR3 loop spans 11 amino acids. The chain's CDR3 is CASSLNTEAFF. The CDR3, as DNA: TGTGCCAGCAGCCTGAACACTGAAGCTTTCTTT.

For this clonotype: At one of its ends the junction is not consistent with the germline gene, which may arise from a read error. The chain is built from TRBV7-8 and TRBJ1-1, with TRBD1 as a possible D gene (5 bases). Germline-derived CDR1 and CDR2 are SGHVS and FQNEAQ. This CDR3 has 14 residues. DNA of the CDR3: TGCGCCAGCAGCCACTCGGGACGGAACACTGAAGCTTTCTTT. It encodes CASSHSGRNTEAFF.

The chain couples TRBV11-2 to TRBJ2-2; D is uncertain. CDR1 and CDR2 (germline): SGHAT, FQNNGV. This CDR3 has 12 residues. Trimming took 2 bases from V and 7 from J, leaving 5 bases between them. This chain's CDR3 is CASSLLGGELFF. The CDR3 nucleotides read TGTGCCAGCAGCTTACTAGGCGGGGAGCTGTTTTTT.

Only a few counts were recorded for this clonotype. The chain joins TRBV7-6 to TRBJ2-3; 11 positions agree with TRBD2. V lost 1 base, J lost 1 base, and 1 base stayed unmatched. The CDR3 consists of 16 residues. Germline CDR1 SGHVS, CDR2 FNYEAQ. The CDR3 is CASSLETSGGTDTQYF. The CDR3 DNA is TGTGCCAGCAGCTTAGAGACTAGCGGGGGCACAGATACGCAGTATTTT.

This clonotype was observed at least ten times. The CDR3 nucleotides are TGTGCCAGTAGTATAGTCGGGGGGCGGAGGGAGACCCAGTACTTC. This codes for CASSIVGGRRETQYF. The chain uses TRBV19 and TRBJ2-5; D perhaps matches TRBD2 (7 bases). Trimming stripped 1 base from V and 5 bases from J, with 14 bases between. Germline V CDR1 and CDR2: LNHDA, SQIVND (reference sequence). The CDR3 loop spans 15 amino acids. The variable domain in full, completed from reference TRBV19 and TRBJ2-5, reads DGGITQSPKYLFRKEGQNVTLSCEQNLNHDAMYWYRQDPGQGLRLIYYSQIVNDFQKGDIAEGYSVSREKKESFPLTVTSAQKNPTAFYLCASSIVGGRRETQYFGPGTRLLVL.

This chain connects TRBV7-2 to TRBJ2-5; D may be TRBD2 (6 bases). The CDR3 extends over 15 amino acids. CDR1 is SGHTA and CDR2 is FQGNSA in the germline V gene. Trimming pared 0 bases from V and 11 bases from J, leaving 19 bases between. CDR3 DNA sequence: TGTGCCAGCAGCTTAGCTGCGGACTCCGGCCGGGAGCAGTACTTC. Its protein is CASSLAADSGREQYF.

This clonotype was seen at least ten times. The chain employs TRBV5-1 and TRBJ2-1; 8 bases fit TRBD2. The CDR3 is 15 amino acids. Germline V lookup: CDR1 SGHRS, CDR2 YFSETQ. J was trimmed by 4 bases and V by 4 bases; bases with no gene match: 7. CDR3 nucleotide sequence: TGCGCCAGCAGCCCCAGCGGGGGCGCTTACAATGAGCAGTTCTTC. Encoded protein: CASSPSGGAYNEQFF.

The rearrangement joins TRBV5-5 to TRBJ2-7; 14 bases align to TRBD2. J was trimmed by 6 bases and V by 4 bases; bases with no gene match: 3. The CDR3 has 14 amino acids. The germline CDR1 and CDR2 sequences are SGHKS and YYEKEE (reference sequence). The CDR3 protein is CASSPGLAGVEQYF. For the CDR3, the DNA is TGTGCCAGCAGCCCGGGACTAGCGGGAGTCGAGCAGTACTTC.

In its sample, this clonotype was seen a few times. The rearrangement links TRBV29-1 to TRBJ1-5; 11 nucleotides match TRBD1. This CDR3 is 13 amino acids long. V dropped 5 bases and J dropped 7; count of bases not matched to a gene: 4. Germline CDR1 reads SQVTM; CDR2 reads ANQGSEA. The CDR3 coding sequence is TGCAGCGTTCTAGGGACAGGGGGGCAGCCCCAGCATTTT. Residues: CSVLGTGGQPQHF.

This clonotype ranks as medium-sized. This chain links TRBV2 with TRBJ1-2; a weak D match, TRBD1 (5 bases). V shed 4 bases and J shed 2 bases, with 17 bases lying between them. This CDR3 spans 16 amino acids. CDR1 is SNHLY and CDR2 is FYNNEI in the germline V gene. CDR3: CASSGWAGGKNYGYTF. As DNA, the CDR3 is TGTGCCAGCAGTGGCTGGGCGGGGGGTAAGAACTATGGCTACACCTTC.

This clonotype has more than one count but fewer than ten. The rearrangement joins TRBV6-6 to TRBJ1-2; no clear D gene. This CDR3 region has 12 residues. Germline V CDR1 and CDR2: MNHNY, SVGAGI (reference sequence). Trimming left V 6 bases short and J 3 bases short, with 8 bases between. The CDR3 is CASSGGDYGYTF. The CDR3 DNA follows: TGTGCCAGCAGCGGTGGGGACTATGGCTACACCTTC.